Below are 20 T cell receptor beta chains sequenced from a single sample in a study of blood T cell repertoires in COVID-19. Produced via immunoSEQ multiplex PCR; TCRdb's table is partial and in-frame only. The data hold a few hundred thousand clones, with about 91% observed a single time. Material for sequencing was PBMCs or T cells enriched from blood (not recorded which). These receptors all stem from a woman aged 40 to 50 with acute COVID-19.

The rearrangement links TRBV4-2 to TRBJ1-2, with 7 bases lining up with TRBD1. V trimming: 0 bases; J trimming: 4 bases; junction bases outside the gene matches: 8. CDR1 is LGHNA, CDR2 YNFKEQ, per germline. CDR3 length: 16 residues. CDR3 in amino acids: CASSQDSGQRIYGYTF. DNA of the CDR3: TGTGCCAGCAGCCAAGATTCGGGACAGCGGATCTATGGCTACACCTTC.

CDR3 DNA: TGTGCCAGCAGCTCCCCCGTCGGACTAGCGGGATGGATTCAGTACTTC. This sequence encodes CASSSPVGLAGWIQYF. The rearrangement links TRBV7-9 to TRBJ2-4, with 12 bases fitting TRBD2. The CDR3 runs to 16 residues. CDR1 SEHNR and CDR2 FQNEAQ come from the germline V gene (reference sequence). V dropped 4 bases and J dropped 10; count of bases not matched to a gene: 11.

This chain joins TRBV18 and TRBJ2-2; D not certain. This CDR3 is 11 amino acids long. Trimming shortened V by 3 bases and J by 6 bases, and 2 bases separated the two germline ends. Germline V lookup: CDR1 KGHSH, CDR2 LQKENI. The CDR3 sequence is CASSPSGELFF. CDR3 bases: TGTGCCAGCTCACCCTCCGGGGAGCTGTTTTTT.

The chain uses TRBV5-1 and TRBJ2-3, with 10 positions matching TRBD2. The CDR3 sequence is 18 residues long. The ends lost 0 bases at V and 1 base at J; junction bases unmatched: 8. Germline loops: CDR1 SGHRS, CDR2 YFSETQ. The CDR3: CASSLATSGRGGTDTQYF. CDR3 DNA sequence: TGCGCCAGCAGCTTGGCCACGAGCGGGAGGGGTGGCACAGATACGCAGTATTTT.

CDR3 sequence: CASSISQPQHF. The CDR3 bases are TGTGCCAGCAGTATCTCTCAGCCCCAGCATTTT. The J gene is TRBJ1-5, the V gene TRBV2; no firm D call. CDR3 length equals 11 residues. With 5 bases removed from V and 6 bases from J, the gap between germline ends came to 5 bases. Germline CDR1 and CDR2: SNHLY and FYNNEI. The full variable domain, completed using reference TRBV2 and TRBJ1-5, is EPEVTQTPSHQVTQMGQEVILRCVPISNHLYFYWYRQILGQKVEFLVSFYNNEISEKSEIFDDQFSVERPDGSNFTLKIRSTKLEDSAMYFCASSISQPQHFGDGTRLSIL.

The CDR3, as DNA: TGCGCCAGCAGCCAGATTAGCGGCGGCTCCTACAATGAGCAGTTCTTC. It codes for CASSQISGGSYNEQFF. The rearrangement joins TRBV4-1 to TRBJ2-1; tentative D call: TRBD2 (6 bases). The CDR3 runs 16 residues. The V gene lost 3 bases and the J gene lost 0 bases, with 12 bases spanning the gap. Germline V CDR1 and CDR2: MGHRA, YSYEKL.

The rearrangement joins TRBV25-1 to TRBJ2-5, with TRBD2 identical over 9 bases. The CDR3 runs 15 residues. Germline V gene sequence: CDR1 MGHDK, CDR2 SYGVNS. Trimming at V came to 3 bases and at J to 2 bases, leaving 4 bases not matched to a gene. The CDR3 nucleotides are TGTGCCAGCAGTGAGCGTCTAGCGGGGCAAGAGACCCAGTACTTC. It translates to CASSERLAGQETQYF.

This clone was observed once. The V and J genes are TRBV18 and TRBJ1-1; D possibly corresponds to TRBD1 (6 bases). Germline V gene lookup returns CDR1 KGHSH and CDR2 LQKENI. CDR3 length: 15 amino acids. The ends were cut back, 8 bases at V and 0 bases at J, with 16 bases in the middle. As DNA, the CDR3 is TGTGCCAGCGAAAAGGGGGATCTGGTGAACACTGAAGCTTTCTTT. Protein: CASEKGDLVNTEAFF.

This chain joins TRBV19 and TRBJ2-4, with 10 bases that match TRBD2. The CDR3 loop spans 12 amino acids. Per the germline V gene, CDR1 is LNHDA and CDR2 is SQIVND (reference sequence). Trimming cost V 10 bases and J 5 bases; bases outside gene matches: 2. CDR3 nucleotides: TGTGCCACCCTAGCGGGAGAAAACATTCAGTACTTC. It translates to CATLAGENIQYF.

This chain links TRBV9 with TRBJ2-1, with D tentatively TRBD1 (6 bases). Germline assignment: CDR1 SGDLS and CDR2 YYNGEE. V lost 2 bases, J lost 6 bases, and 9 bases lay in between. The length of the CDR3 is 13 residues. CDR3 nucleotide sequence: TGTGCCAGCAGCGTGGGACACCCCAATGAGCAGTTCTTC. It translates to CASSVGHPNEQFF.

The rearrangement uses TRBV7-9 and TRBJ1-5; 10 bases align to TRBD1. The J segment lost 4 bases and the V segment lost 5 bases, leaving 5 bases of the junction unmatched. Looked up from germline, CDR1 is SEHNR and CDR2 is FQNEAQ (reference sequence). This CDR3 is built from 15 residues. The DNA for the CDR3 is TGTGCCAGCAGCGTCGGACAGGGGGAAAATCAGCCCCAGCATTTT. It encodes CASSVGQGENQPQHF.

The chain carries TRBV5-8 and TRBJ2-1; possible D gene TRBD2, 6 bases. The CDR3 sequence is 15 residues long. Germline CDR1 is SGHTS and CDR2 is YDEGEE. Trimming took 4 bases from V and 8 from J, leaving 19 bases between them. The CDR3 nucleotides read TGTGCCAGCAGCCTAGGACTAAGCCTAACAGATGAGCAGTTCTTC. It yields the protein CASSLGLSLTDEQFF.

V gene TRBV30 combines with J gene TRBJ2-1, with 10 positions matching TRBD2. The CDR3 has 13 residues. With V trimmed by 5 bases and J by 6 bases, 4 bases remained unmatched. Germline CDR1 GTSNPN, CDR2 SVGIG (reference sequence). The CDR3 is CAWLAGVVNEQFF. In DNA form, the CDR3 reads TGTGCCTGGCTAGCGGGAGTGGTCAATGAGCAGTTCTTC.

The chain recombines TRBV7-6 with TRBJ1-1; 8 nucleotides align to TRBD1. This CDR3 is 18 amino acids long. The junction had 19 bases not matched to a gene; V was cut back by 5 bases and J by 5 bases. Germline CDR1 and CDR2: SGHVS and FNYEAQ. CDR3 coding DNA: TGTGCCAGCAGCCTCAGAGCGGGAAAAGTACAGGGGGAAACTGAAGCTTTCTTT. Protein product: CASSLRAGKVQGETEAFF.

In its sample, this clone was seen once. The CDR3: CASRARGSSTGKNTEAFF. The CDR3 DNA reads as TGTGCCAGTAGGGCGAGGGGATCTTCGACAGGGAAAAACACTGAAGCTTTCTTT. This chain uses TRBV19 with TRBJ1-1, with 7 bases aligning to TRBD1. CDR1 is LNHDA and CDR2 is SQIVND in the germline V gene (reference sequence). V trimming: 6 bases; J trimming: 2 bases; junction bases outside the gene matches: 18. The CDR3 has 18 residues.

V gene TRBV27 combines with J gene TRBJ2-1, with 8 bases fitting TRBD1. Germline lookup yields CDR1 MNHEY and CDR2 SMNVEV (reference sequence). The CDR3 spans 16 residues. V shed 1 base, J shed 2 bases, and the junction held 4 bases outside the gene matches. The CDR3 bases are TGTGCCAGCAGTTTATTTCGGGGACAGGCCTACAATGAGCAGTTCTTC. This translates into CASSLFRGQAYNEQFF.

The chain combines TRBV3-1 (or the pseudogene TRBV3-2) with TRBJ2-7; TRBD1 matches 8 bases. Trimming cost V 4 bases and J 6 bases; bases outside gene matches: 8. The CDR3 is 14 amino acids. The germline gives CDR1 LGHDT, CDR2 YNNKEL (reference sequence). The CDR3 nucleotides are TGTGCCAGCAGCCTAGGACAGGGCGGATCCGAGCAGTACTTC. Translation: CASSLGQGGSEQYF.

The V and J genes are TRBV21-1 and TRBJ2-7; the table's D call of TRBD2 was not tested on the DNA. TRBV21-1 is tagged as a pseudogene. The length of the CDR3 is 15 residues. Here the CDR3 reads CASSLVSSGSHEQYV. CDR3 nucleotide sequence: TGTGCCAGCAGCCTAGTCTCTAGCGGGTCCCACGAGCAGTACGTC.

The rearrangement joins TRBV5-4 to TRBJ2-7; tentatively, D is TRBD2 (5 bases). Per germline, CDR1 SGHNT and CDR2 YYREEE (reference sequence). V dropped 4 bases and J dropped 3 bases, with 14 bases sitting between them. There are 14 residues in the CDR3. CDR3 sequence: CASSQSLGSYEQYF. The CDR3 DNA reads as TGTGCCAGCAGCCAGTCACTAGGCAGCTACGAGCAGTACTTC.

The CDR3 loop is CASSLDTGAGAFF. Here the CDR3 DNA reads TGTGCCAGCAGTTTAGACACAGGGGCGGGAGCTTTCTTT. The rearrangement joins TRBV12-3 or TRBV12-4 to TRBJ1-1; 7 nucleotides agree with TRBD1. The ends lost 1 base at V and 10 bases at J; junction bases unmatched: 6. The CDR3 runs to 13 residues.